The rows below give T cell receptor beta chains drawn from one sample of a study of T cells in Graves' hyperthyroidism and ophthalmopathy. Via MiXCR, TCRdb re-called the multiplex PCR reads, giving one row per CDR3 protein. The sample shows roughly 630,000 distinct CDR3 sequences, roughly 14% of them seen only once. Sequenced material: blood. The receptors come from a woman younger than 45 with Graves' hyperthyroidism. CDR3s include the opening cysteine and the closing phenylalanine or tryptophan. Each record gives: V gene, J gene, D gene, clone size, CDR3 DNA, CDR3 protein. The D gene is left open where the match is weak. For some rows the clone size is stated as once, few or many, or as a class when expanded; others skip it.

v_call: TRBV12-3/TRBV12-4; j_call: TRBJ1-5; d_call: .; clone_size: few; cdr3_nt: TGTGCCAGCAGTTTAGCTGACGGGAGCGGTTTCAATCAGCCCCAGCATTTT; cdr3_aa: CASSLADGSGFNQPQHF
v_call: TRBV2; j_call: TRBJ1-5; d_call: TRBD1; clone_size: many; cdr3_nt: TGTGCCAGCGGGACAGGGACTGGTCAGCCCCAGCATTTT; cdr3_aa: CASGTGTGQPQHF
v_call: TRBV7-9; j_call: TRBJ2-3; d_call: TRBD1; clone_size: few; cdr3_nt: TGTGCCAGCAGCTTGGGGACAGGGGGCGCAACAGATACGCAGTATTTT; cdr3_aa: CASSLGTGGATDTQYF
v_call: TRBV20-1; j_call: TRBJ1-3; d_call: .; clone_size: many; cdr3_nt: TGCAGTGCTAGAGTGGTAGCTGGAAACACCATATATTTT; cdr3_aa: CSARVVAGNTIYF
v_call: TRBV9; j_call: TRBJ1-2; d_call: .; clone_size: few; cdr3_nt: TGTGCCAGCAGCCCCCCCCGGGGGGCGGGTGGCTACACCTTC; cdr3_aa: CASSPPRGAGGYTF
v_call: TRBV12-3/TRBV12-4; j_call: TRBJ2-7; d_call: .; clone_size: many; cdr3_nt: TGTGCCAGCAGTTTAGAACAGGGCCCCTACGAGCAGTACTTC; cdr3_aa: CASSLEQGPYEQYF
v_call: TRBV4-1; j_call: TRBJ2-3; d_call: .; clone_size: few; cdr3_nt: TGCGCCAGCAGCCAGAGGCGGGGCACAGATACGCAGTATTTT; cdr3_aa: CASSQRRGTDTQYF
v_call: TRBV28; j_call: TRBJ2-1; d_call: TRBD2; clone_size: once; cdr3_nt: TGTGCCACTAATTGGAGCGGGAGGTACTACAATGAGCAGTTCTTC; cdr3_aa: CATNWSGRYYNEQFF
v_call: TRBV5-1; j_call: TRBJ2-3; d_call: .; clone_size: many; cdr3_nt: TGCGCCAGCAGCCCCATGGGGAGGAGCCCCACAGATACGCAGTATTTT; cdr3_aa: CASSPMGRSPTDTQYF
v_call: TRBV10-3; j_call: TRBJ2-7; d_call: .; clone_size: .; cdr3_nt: TGTGCCATCGGCCCGTCGGACGAGCAGTACTTC; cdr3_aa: CAIGPSDEQYF
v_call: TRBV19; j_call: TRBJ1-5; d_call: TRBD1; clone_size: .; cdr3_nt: TGTGCCAGTAGTTCACAGGGGGCGCCTCAGCCCCAGCATTTT; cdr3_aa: CASSSQGAPQPQHF
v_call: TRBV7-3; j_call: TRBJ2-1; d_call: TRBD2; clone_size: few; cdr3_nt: TGTGCCAGCAGCACCGGGACTAGCGGGAGATTTTTGCAGTTCTTC; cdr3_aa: CASSTGTSGRFLQFF
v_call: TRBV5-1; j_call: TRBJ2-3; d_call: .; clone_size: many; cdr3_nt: TGCGCCAGCAGCTTCCCAGGCACCACAGATACGCAGTATTTT; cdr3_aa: CASSFPGTTDTQYF
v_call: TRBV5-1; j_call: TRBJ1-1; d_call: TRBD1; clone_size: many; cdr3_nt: TGCGCCAGCAGCCCTCACACAGGGGAGACTGAAGCTTTCTTT; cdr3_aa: CASSPHTGETEAFF
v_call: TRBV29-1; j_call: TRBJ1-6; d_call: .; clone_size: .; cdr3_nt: TGCAGCGTTGAAGTGGGTCAGGGGCAGGGTTCCCTCCACTTT; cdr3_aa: CSVEVGQGQGSLHF
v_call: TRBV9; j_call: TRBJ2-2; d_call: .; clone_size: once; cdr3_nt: TGTGCCGGCAGCGTAGAGGGGCTTGGCACCGGGGAGCTGTTTTTT; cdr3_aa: CAGSVEGLGTGELFF
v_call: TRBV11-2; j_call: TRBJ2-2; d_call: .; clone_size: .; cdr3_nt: TGTGCCAGCAACCGTCCGTGGAGGGGCGCTGACACCGGGGAGCTGTTTTTT; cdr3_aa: CASNRPWRGADTGELFF
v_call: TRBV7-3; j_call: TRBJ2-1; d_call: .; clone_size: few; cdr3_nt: TGTGCCAGCAGCTTACGTTTTAGCCACAATGAGCAGTTCTTC; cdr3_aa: CASSLRFSHNEQFF
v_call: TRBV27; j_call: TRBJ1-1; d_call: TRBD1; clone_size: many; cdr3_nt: TGTGCCAGCAGTCAGAACAGGGGAGGTTGGACTGAAGCTTTCTTT; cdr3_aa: CASSQNRGGWTEAFF
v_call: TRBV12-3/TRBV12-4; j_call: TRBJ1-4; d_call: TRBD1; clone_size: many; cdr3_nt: TGTGCCAGCAGCTCCCACAAAGGGACAGGCCTTAATGAAAAACTGTTTTTT; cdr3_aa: CASSSHKGTGLNEKLFF
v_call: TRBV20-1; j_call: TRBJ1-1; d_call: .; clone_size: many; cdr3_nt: TGCAGTGCTAGGGTCCCAGGGAGAACTGAAGCTTTCTTT; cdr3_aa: CSARVPGRTEAFF
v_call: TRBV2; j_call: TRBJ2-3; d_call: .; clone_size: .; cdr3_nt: TGTGCCAGCAGGGGACGGGTCAGCAAGTTAGTGGCTGGGGATACGCAGTATTTT; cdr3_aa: CASRGRVSKLVAGDTQYF
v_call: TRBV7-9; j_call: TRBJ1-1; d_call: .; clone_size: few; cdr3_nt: TGTGCCAGCAGCTTAGCGGGGACGTTTGAAGCTTTCTTT; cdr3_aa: CASSLAGTFEAFF
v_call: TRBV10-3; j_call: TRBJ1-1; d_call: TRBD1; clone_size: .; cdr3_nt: TGTGCCATCAGCTCAGGGGGTACTGAAGCTTTCTTT; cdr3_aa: CAISSGGTEAFF
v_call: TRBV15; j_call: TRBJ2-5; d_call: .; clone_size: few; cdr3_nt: TGTGCCACCAGCAGAGATGACAGCCAAGAGACCCAGTACTTC; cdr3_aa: CATSRDDSQETQYF
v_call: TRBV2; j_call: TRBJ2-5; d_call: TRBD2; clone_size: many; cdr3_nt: TGTGCCACCCTGGGGGGGTCGGGAGGACAAGAGACCCAGTACTTC; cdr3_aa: CATLGGSGGQETQYF
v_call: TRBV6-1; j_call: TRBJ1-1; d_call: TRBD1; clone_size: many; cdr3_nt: TGTGCCAGCACCAGGACAGGGGAGATGAACACTGAAGCTTTCTTT; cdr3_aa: CASTRTGEMNTEAFF
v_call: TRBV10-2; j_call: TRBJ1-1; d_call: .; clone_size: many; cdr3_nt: TGCGCCAGCAGTGACGGGGGTGGCACTGAAGCTTTCTTT; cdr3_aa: CASSDGGGTEAFF
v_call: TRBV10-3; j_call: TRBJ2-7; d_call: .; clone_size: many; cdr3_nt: TGTGCCATCAGTGATGTCGGATACGAGCAGTACTTC; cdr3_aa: CAISDVGYEQYF
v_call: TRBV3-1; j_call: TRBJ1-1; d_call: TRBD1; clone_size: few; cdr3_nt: TGTACCAGCAGCAGACAGGGGGCGGGCACTGAAGCTTTCTTT; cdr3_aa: CTSSRQGAGTEAFF
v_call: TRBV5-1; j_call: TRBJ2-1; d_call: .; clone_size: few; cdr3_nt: TGTGCCAGCAGCCGGGAGAGCGGATACAATGAGCAGTTCTTC; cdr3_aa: CASSRESGYNEQFF
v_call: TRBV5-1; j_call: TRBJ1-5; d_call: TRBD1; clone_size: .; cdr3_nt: TGCGCCAGCAGCTGCAGGGGGAGCAATCAGCCCCAGCATTTT; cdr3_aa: CASSCRGSNQPQHF
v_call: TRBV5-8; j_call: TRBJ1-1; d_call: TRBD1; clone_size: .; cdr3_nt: TGTGCCAGCAGCCAGGGACAGTTTTTGACTGAAGCTTTCTTT; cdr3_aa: CASSQGQFLTEAFF
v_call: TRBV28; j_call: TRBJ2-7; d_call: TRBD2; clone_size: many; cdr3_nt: TGTGCCACCAGGGGCAGTCTAGCGGGACTCTCCTACGAGCAGTACTTC; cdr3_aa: CATRGSLAGLSYEQYF